The 31 T cell receptor beta chains below come from one sample, sequenced in a study of cytomegalovirus exposure and HLA in healthy donors. The study ran its PCR with 60 Vbeta and 13 Jbeta primers. Libraries were prepared by immunoSEQ multiplex PCR; TCRdb keeps only in-frame clonotypes and omits some of them. The sample contains approximately 160,000 clones, approximately 80% of which appear only once. Sequencing was done on a sample of PBMCs. These TCRs come from a young woman in good health and CMV-seronegative.

The genes are TRBV19 and TRBJ2-7; 7 nucleotides match TRBD2. After removal of 2 bases from V and 3 bases from J, the junction contained 7 bases not matched to a gene. The germline V gene has CDR1 LNHDA and CDR2 SQIVND (reference sequence). The CDR3 spans 15 residues. The CDR3 reads CASSITAGPNYEQYF. The CDR3 nucleotides read TGTGCCAGTAGTATAACAGCGGGACCCAACTACGAGCAGTACTTC.

This clone has just a few counts. The V gene is TRBV2, the J gene TRBJ2-5; 7 bases map to TRBD1. The CDR3 spans 12 residues. V dropped 10 bases and J dropped 7; count of bases not matched to a gene: 9. CDR1 is SNHLY, CDR2 FYNNEI, per germline. The CDR3 DNA reads TGTGCCACCCAGGGAGCAGGGGGGACCCAGTACTTC. Translation gives CATQGAGGTQYF. The entire variable domain, with the rest obtained from reference TRBV2 and TRBJ2-5, is as follows: EPEVTQTPSHQVTQMGQEVILRCVPISNHLYFYWYRQILGQKVEFLVSFYNNEISEKSEIFDDQFSVERPDGSNFTLKIRSTKLEDSAMYFCATQGAGGTQYFGPGTRLLVL.

The rearrangement uses TRBV2 and TRBJ2-1; TRBD1 might be the D (5 bases). The CDR3 sequence is 12 residues long. In germline, CDR1 is SNHLY, CDR2 FYNNEI. V was shortened by 8 bases and J by 7 bases, with 12 bases between the two germline ends. The CDR3 DNA follows: TGTGCCAGCCCCGTTAGGGGAAATGAGCAGTTCTTC. It translates to CASPVRGNEQFF.

A single count supports this clone. The chain recombines TRBV5-4 with TRBJ2-1; D is possibly TRBD2 (6 bases). With 4 bases removed from V and 4 bases from J, the gap between germline ends came to 15 bases. The CDR3 is made up of 15 amino acids. CDR1 is SGHNT and CDR2 is YYREEE in the germline V gene (reference sequence). CDR3 in amino acids: CASSRRGGWYNEQFF. Written as DNA, the CDR3 is TGTGCCAGCAGCCGGCGGGGAGGCTGGTACAATGAGCAGTTCTTC.

The chain combines TRBV2 with TRBJ2-7, with TRBD1 matching over 7 bases. Trimming cost V 7 bases and J 2 bases; bases outside gene matches: 5. Germline-derived CDR1 and CDR2 are SNHLY and FYNNEI. CDR3 length equals 13 residues. CDR3 nucleotides: TGTGCCAGCATGGGACAGTACCCCTACGAGCAGTACTTC. Its protein is CASMGQYPYEQYF.

This clone was seen just once. The rearrangement links TRBV5-1 to TRBJ1-1, with 9 bases fitting TRBD1. V gave up 4 bases and J gave up 1 base; unmatched junction bases: 5. The germline gives CDR1 SGHRS, CDR2 YFSETQ. The CDR3 totals 15 residues. The CDR3 region has the DNA TGCGCCAGCAGCACACAGGGGGCGACGAACACTGAAGCTTTCTTT. As protein: CASSTQGATNTEAFF.

The genes are TRBV5-4 and TRBJ2-3; 9 nucleotides agree with TRBD1. V shed 5 bases, J shed 1 base, and the junction held 5 bases outside the gene matches. Germline values: CDR1 SGHNT, CDR2 YYREEE (reference sequence). The CDR3 covers 15 residues. In nucleotides, the CDR3 is TGTGCCAGCAGTCCCCGGGACAGGGGCACAGATACGCAGTATTTT. This codes for CASSPRDRGTDTQYF.

V is TRBV11-2 and J is TRBJ2-1, with 13 bases aligning to TRBD2. Trimming cost V 5 bases and J 6 bases; bases outside gene matches: 13. CDR3 length equals 18 residues. Germline assignment: CDR1 SGHAT and CDR2 FQNNGV. This chain's CDR3 is CASSLPLAGGPRSNEQFF. In nucleotides, the CDR3 is TGTGCCAGCAGCCTCCCACTAGCGGGAGGGCCGCGATCCAATGAGCAGTTCTTC.

CDR3 sequence (DNA): TGCGCCAGCCGCAGGGAGGCCTCCTATAATTCACCCCTCCACTTT. Protein: CASRREASYNSPLHF. The chain uses TRBV4-1 and TRBJ1-6, with D tentatively TRBD1 (5 bases). There are 15 residues in the CDR3. Germline V gene data show CDR1 as MGHRA and CDR2 as YSYEKL. V lost 8 bases, J lost 0 bases, and 11 bases lay in between.

The chain uses TRBV7-8 and TRBJ2-1; 12 bases are a match to TRBD2. Germline trimming cut 4 bases from V and 0 bases from J; bases unmatched to any gene: 4. Germline V CDR1 and CDR2: SGHVS, FQNEAQ. The CDR3 runs 17 residues. The CDR3 loop is CASSSTSGGSSYNEQFF. CDR3 DNA: TGTGCCAGCAGCTCTACTAGCGGGGGGAGCTCCTACAATGAGCAGTTCTTC.

The V gene is TRBV9, the J gene TRBJ2-3; the match to TRBD2 covers 9 bases. In germline, CDR1 is SGDLS, CDR2 YYNGEE. This CDR3 has 15 amino acids. V dropped 3 bases and J dropped 1; count of bases not matched to a gene: 3. In DNA form, the CDR3 reads TGTGCCAGCAGCGCCATAGCGGGGGGCACAGATACGCAGTATTTT. Translated, it gives CASSAIAGGTDTQYF.

This rearrangement joins TRBV2 to TRBJ2-3, with 8 bases lining up with TRBD1. With 8 bases clipped from V and 0 bases from J, the junction kept 7 bases outside the gene matches. The CDR3 contains 15 residues. Germline values: CDR1 SNHLY, CDR2 FYNNEI. This chain's CDR3 is CASRRQGTSTDTQYF. The CDR3 DNA follows: TGTGCCAGCCGGAGACAGGGGACGAGCACAGATACGCAGTATTTT.

This clone appeared a few times. V usage is TRBV4-3 and J usage is TRBJ2-7, with D possibly being TRBD1 (6 bases). The CDR3 length is 15 residues. In germline, CDR1 is LGHNA, CDR2 YSLEER. Between the trimmed V and J ends, which lost 0 bases and 4 bases, there was a span of 13 bases. CDR3: CASSQDPGQQYEQYF. The CDR3, as DNA: TGCGCCAGCAGCCAAGATCCCGGACAGCAATACGAGCAGTACTTC.

The chain recombines TRBV9 with TRBJ1-6, with 10 bases aligning to TRBD1. The CDR3 length is 17 residues. V dropped 3 bases and J dropped 2; count of bases not matched to a gene: 5. Germline CDR1 reads SGDLS; CDR2 reads YYNGEE. CDR3 region: CASSEGTGVAYNSPLHF. In nucleotides, the CDR3 is TGTGCCAGCAGCGAGGGGACAGGGGTGGCCTATAATTCACCCCTCCACTTT.

The J gene is TRBJ2-7, the V gene TRBV29-1; TRBD1 matches at 9 bases. CDR1 is SQVTM and CDR2 is ANQGSEA in the germline V gene. Unmatched junction bases numbered 11, after V lost 7 bases and J lost 4 bases. The CDR3 contains 14 residues. CDR3 residues: CSAGTGNLGYEQYF. The CDR3 DNA sequence: TGCAGCGCCGGGACAGGGAATCTGGGGTACGAGCAGTACTTC.

The chain recombines TRBV5-1 with TRBJ2-5; D not resolved. The length of the CDR3 is 13 residues. Looked up from germline, CDR1 is SGHRS and CDR2 is YFSETQ. V lost 2 bases, J lost 5 bases, and 10 bases lay in between. CDR3 protein: CASSFTLEETQYF. In nucleotides, the CDR3 is TGCGCCAGCAGCTTTACGCTGGAGGAGACCCAGTACTTC.

The chain links TRBV7-2 to TRBJ2-7; 8 bases are shared with TRBD1. The germline gives CDR1 SGHTA, CDR2 FQGNSA. The length of the CDR3 is 19 residues. Trimming removed 4 bases from V and 3 bases from J; junction bases left unmatched: 20. The CDR3 here is CASSSSIIARDRLIYEQYF. CDR3 DNA: TGTGCCAGCAGCTCGAGTATCATTGCCCGGGACAGGTTAATCTACGAGCAGTACTTC.

The V call is TRBV7-3, the J call TRBJ2-3; possibly TRBD2 for D (6 bases). V lost 2 bases to trimming and J lost 4 bases, with 13 bases between them. Germline values: CDR1 SGHTA, CDR2 FQGTGA. The CDR3 length is 15 residues. CDR3 bases: TGTGCCAGCAGCTTATCGGGAGAACTCGCAGATACGCAGTATTTT. Translating gives CASSLSGELADTQYF.

V and J are TRBV7-2 and TRBJ1-5, with no clear D. The J call may be faulty, since TRBJ2-3 better matches the DNA end. The CDR3 extends over 17 amino acids. Germline V lookup: CDR1 SGHTA, CDR2 FQGNSA. The CDR3 loop reads CASSQRDTAAFNQPQYF. The CDR3 DNA reads TGTGCCAGCAGCCAACGAGACACAGCTGCCTTTAATCAGCCCCAGTATTTT.

The chain employs TRBV6-1 and TRBJ1-2, with TRBD1 matching over 9 bases. V lost 7 bases and J lost 3; bases outside the gene matches: 9. Germline CDR1 is MNHNS and CDR2 is SASEGT. The CDR3 runs 15 residues. This chain's CDR3 is CASNPRRDRDYGYTF. The CDR3 DNA sequence: TGTGCCAGCAATCCGCGCAGGGACAGGGACTATGGCTACACCTTC.

Written as DNA, the CDR3 is TGTGCCAGCAGCCCATCCGGGACAGGGTACGAAAAACTGTTTTTT. Its translation is CASSPSGTGYEKLFF. The chain recombines TRBV5-4 with TRBJ1-4, with 9 bases identical to TRBD1. Per germline, CDR1 SGHNT and CDR2 YYREEE (reference sequence). The CDR3 totals 15 residues. Trimming took 4 bases from V and 8 from J; bases not matched to a gene: 9.

V and J are TRBV6-6 and TRBJ2-2; maybe TRBD2 (6 bases). V was shortened by 2 bases and J by 1 base, with 11 bases between the two germline ends. Germline CDR1 and CDR2: MNHNY and SVGAGI (reference sequence). The CDR3 consists of 16 residues. The CDR3 sequence is CASSYDGGVNTGELFF. CDR3 bases: TGTGCCAGCAGTTACGACGGCGGGGTGAACACCGGGGAGCTGTTTTTT.

This clone was seen only a few times. The chain is built from TRBV2 and TRBJ1-6, with 8 bases lining up with TRBD1. This CDR3 region has 15 residues. From germline, CDR1 is SNHLY and CDR2 FYNNEI. V trimming: 4 bases; J trimming: 5 bases; junction bases outside the gene matches: 4. The CDR3 nucleotides read TGTGCCAGCAGTGGAGGGACAGGAGATAATTCACCCCTCCACTTT. This encodes CASSGGTGDNSPLHF.

The rearrangement uses TRBV28 and TRBJ1-5, with TRBD1 matching 7 bases. Germline V gene lookup returns CDR1 MDHEN and CDR2 SYDVKM. The CDR3 loop spans 16 amino acids. V trimming: 5 bases; J trimming: 1 base; junction bases outside the gene matches: 8. In nucleotides, the CDR3 is TGTGCCAGCAGTCTTCCCGACAGGGTAAGCAATCAGCCCCAGCATTTT. It translates to CASSLPDRVSNQPQHF. Full variable domain (missing parts from reference TRBV28 and TRBJ1-5): DVKVTQSSRYLVKRTGEKVFLECVQDMDHENMFWYRQDPGLGLRLIYFSYDVKMKEKGDIPEGYSVSREKKERFSLILESASTNQTSMYLCASSLPDRVSNQPQHFGDGTRLSIL.

Concerning this clone itself: Other nucleotide sequences in the sample specify the same CDR3. J is TRBJ2-7 and V is TRBV9; D may be TRBD1 (6 bases). This CDR3 comprises 14 residues. Trimming took 0 bases from V and 4 from J, leaving 11 bases between them. Looked up from germline, CDR1 is SGDLS and CDR2 is YYNGEE. The CDR3: CASSVGGGTYEQYF. Here the CDR3 DNA reads TGTGCCAGCAGCGTAGGAGGGGGTACTTACGAGCAGTACTTC.

The genes are TRBV19 and TRBJ2-1; 9 positions match TRBD2. Per germline, CDR1 LNHDA and CDR2 SQIVND (reference sequence). Trimming removed 4 bases from V and 3 bases from J; junction bases left unmatched: 7. The length of the CDR3 is 16 residues. CDR3 region: CASSNIAGAGYNEQFF. The CDR3 DNA is TGTGCCAGTAGTAACATAGCGGGAGCGGGCTACAATGAGCAGTTCTTC.

This chain connects TRBV18 to TRBJ1-1, with 7 bases fitting TRBD1. Germline trimming cut 1 base from V and 3 bases from J; bases unmatched to any gene: 5. The CDR3 is 15 residues long. Germline CDR1 reads KGHSH; CDR2 reads LQKENI. The CDR3 DNA reads as TGTGCCAGCTCACCACAGACAGGGTCCGACACTGAAGCTTTCTTT. Protein sequence: CASSPQTGSDTEAFF.

This clone appeared once. The chain joins TRBV28 to TRBJ2-7, with 8 nucleotides matching TRBD2. V shed 8 bases, J shed 2 bases, and the junction held 8 bases outside the gene matches. CDR1 MDHEN and CDR2 SYDVKM come from the germline V gene. The CDR3 is made up of 14 amino acids. This CDR3 reads CASFSSGSAYEQYF. The CDR3 DNA sequence: TGTGCCAGCTTTTCGAGCGGGAGTGCCTACGAGCAGTACTTC.

The chain recombines TRBV7-9 with TRBJ1-4; TRBD1 might be the D (5 bases). The CDR3 runs to 15 residues. The germline gives CDR1 SEHNR, CDR2 FQNEAQ (reference sequence). The ends were cut back, 5 bases at V and 13 bases at J, with 23 bases in the middle. CDR3 amino acids: CASSPGGSGVDGLFF. DNA for the CDR3: TGTGCCAGCAGCCCGGGGGGTTCGGGGGTCGACGGACTGTTTTTT.

The chain joins TRBV2 to TRBJ1-1, with TRBD1 as a possible D gene (6 bases). Germline V gene lookup returns CDR1 SNHLY and CDR2 FYNNEI. The V end was cut by 7 bases, the J end by 3 bases, with 18 bases between. The CDR3 covers 15 residues. In DNA, the CDR3 is TGTGCCAGCACTAAAACTAGGGGGGGGTACACTGAAGCTTTCTTT. It encodes CASTKTRGGYTEAFF.

This rearrangement joins TRBV27 to TRBJ1-4; 9 positions agree with TRBD1. CDR1 and CDR2 (germline): MNHEY, SMNVEV (reference sequence). This CDR3 contains 18 residues. V lost 2 bases, J lost 7 bases, and 14 bases stayed unmatched. This chain's CDR3 is CASSLTGTGTTAIEKLFF. The CDR3 DNA reads as TGTGCCAGCAGTTTAACCGGGACAGGGACTACAGCGATTGAAAAACTGTTTTTT.